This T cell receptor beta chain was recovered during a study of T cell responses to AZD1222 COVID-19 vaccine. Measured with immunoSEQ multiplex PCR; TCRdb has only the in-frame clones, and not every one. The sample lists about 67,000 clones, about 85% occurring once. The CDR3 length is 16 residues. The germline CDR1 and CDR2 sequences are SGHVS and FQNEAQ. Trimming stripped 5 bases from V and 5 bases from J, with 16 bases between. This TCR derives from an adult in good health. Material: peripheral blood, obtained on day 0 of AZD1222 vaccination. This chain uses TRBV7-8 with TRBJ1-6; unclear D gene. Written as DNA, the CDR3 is TGTGCCAGCAGCCCGGCCCGGGTTATCAATAATTCACCCCTCCACTTT. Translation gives CASSPARVINNSPLHF. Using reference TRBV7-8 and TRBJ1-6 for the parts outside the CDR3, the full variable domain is GAGVSQSPRYKVAKRGQDVALRCDPISGHVSLFWYQQALGQGPEFLTYFQNEAQLDKSGLPSDRFFAERPEGSVSTLKIQRTQQEDSAVYLCASSPARVINNSPLHFGNGTRLTVT.